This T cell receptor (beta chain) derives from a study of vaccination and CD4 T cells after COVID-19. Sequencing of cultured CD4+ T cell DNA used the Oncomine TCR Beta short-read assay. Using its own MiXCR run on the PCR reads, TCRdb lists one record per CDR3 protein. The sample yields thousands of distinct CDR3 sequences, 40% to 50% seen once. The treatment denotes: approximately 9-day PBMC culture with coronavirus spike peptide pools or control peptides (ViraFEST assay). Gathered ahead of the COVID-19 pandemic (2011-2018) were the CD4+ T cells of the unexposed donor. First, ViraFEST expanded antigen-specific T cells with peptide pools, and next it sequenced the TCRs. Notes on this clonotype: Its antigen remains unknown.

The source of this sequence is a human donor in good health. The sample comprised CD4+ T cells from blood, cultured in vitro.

CDR3 region: CASSSGQVLINYGYTF. CDR3 coding DNA: TGTGCCAGCAGCTCGGGACAGGTCCTAATAAACTATGGCTACACCTTC. The chain has TRBV6-1 and TRBJ1-2, with 8 positions matching TRBD1. The CDR3 consists of 16 residues. V shed 6 bases, J shed 2 bases, and the junction held 11 bases outside the gene matches. CDR1 and CDR2 from the germline V gene are MNHNS and SASEGT.